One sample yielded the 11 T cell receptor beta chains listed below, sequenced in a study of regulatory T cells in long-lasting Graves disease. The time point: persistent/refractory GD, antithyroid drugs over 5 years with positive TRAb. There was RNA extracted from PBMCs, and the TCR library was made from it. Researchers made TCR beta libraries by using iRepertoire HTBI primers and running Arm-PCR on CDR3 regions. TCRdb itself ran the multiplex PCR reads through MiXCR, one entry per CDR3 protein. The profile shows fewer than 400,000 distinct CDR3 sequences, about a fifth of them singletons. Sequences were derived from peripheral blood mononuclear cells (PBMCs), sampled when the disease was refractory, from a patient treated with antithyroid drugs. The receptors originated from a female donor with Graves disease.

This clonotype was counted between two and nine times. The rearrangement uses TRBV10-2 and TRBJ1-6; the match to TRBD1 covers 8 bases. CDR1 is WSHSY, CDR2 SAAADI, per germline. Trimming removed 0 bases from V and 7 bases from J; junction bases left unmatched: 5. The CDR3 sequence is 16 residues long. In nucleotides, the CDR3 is TGCGCCAGCAGTGAGTCCGGACAGGGAGGCAATTCACCCCTCCACTTT. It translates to CASSESGQGGNSPLHF.

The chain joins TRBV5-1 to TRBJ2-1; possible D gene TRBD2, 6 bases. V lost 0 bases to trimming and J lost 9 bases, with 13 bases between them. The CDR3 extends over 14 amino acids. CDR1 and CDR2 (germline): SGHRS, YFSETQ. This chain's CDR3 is CASSLDFSGGEQFF. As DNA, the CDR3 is TGCGCCAGCAGCTTGGATTTTAGCGGAGGTGAGCAGTTCTTC. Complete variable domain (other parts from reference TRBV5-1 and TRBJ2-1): KAGVTQTPRYLIKTRGQQVTLSCSPISGHRSVSWYQQTPGQGLQFLFEYFSETQRNKGNFPGRFSGRQFSNSRSEMNVSTLELGDSALYLCASSLDFSGGEQFFGPGTRLTVL.

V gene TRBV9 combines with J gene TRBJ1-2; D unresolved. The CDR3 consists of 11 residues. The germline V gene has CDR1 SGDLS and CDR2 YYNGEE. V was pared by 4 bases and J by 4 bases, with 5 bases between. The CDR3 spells CASSSIYGYTF. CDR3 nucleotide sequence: TGTGCCAGCAGCTCCATCTATGGCTACACCTTC.

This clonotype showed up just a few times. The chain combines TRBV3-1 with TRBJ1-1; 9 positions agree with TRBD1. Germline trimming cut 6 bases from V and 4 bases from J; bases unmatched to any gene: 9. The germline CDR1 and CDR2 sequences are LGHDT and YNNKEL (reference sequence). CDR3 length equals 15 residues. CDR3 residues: CASRPTGGQGTEAFF. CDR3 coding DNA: TGTGCCAGCAGACCGACAGGGGGTCAGGGCACTGAAGCTTTCTTT. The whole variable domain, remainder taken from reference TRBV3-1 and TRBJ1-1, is DTAVSQTPKYLVTQMGNDKSIKCEQNLGHDTMYWYKQDSKKFLKIMFSYNNKELIINETVPNRFSPKSPDKAHLNLHINSLELGDSAVYFCASRPTGGQGTEAFFGQGTRLTVV.

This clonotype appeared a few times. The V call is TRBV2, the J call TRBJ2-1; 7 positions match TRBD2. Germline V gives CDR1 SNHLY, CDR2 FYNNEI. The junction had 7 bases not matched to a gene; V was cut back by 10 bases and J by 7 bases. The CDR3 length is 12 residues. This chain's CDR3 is CATVGGGNEQFF. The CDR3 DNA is TGTGCCACCGTGGGGGGGGGAAATGAGCAGTTCTTC.

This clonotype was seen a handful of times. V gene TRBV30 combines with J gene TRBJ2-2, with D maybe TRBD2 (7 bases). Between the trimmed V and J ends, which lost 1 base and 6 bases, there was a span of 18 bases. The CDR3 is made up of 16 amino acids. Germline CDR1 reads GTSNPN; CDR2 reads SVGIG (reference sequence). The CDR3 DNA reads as TGTGCCTGGAGTGCTGTGGGGGGGGGCCCGCCCGGGGAGCTGTTTTTT. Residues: CAWSAVGGGPPGELFF.

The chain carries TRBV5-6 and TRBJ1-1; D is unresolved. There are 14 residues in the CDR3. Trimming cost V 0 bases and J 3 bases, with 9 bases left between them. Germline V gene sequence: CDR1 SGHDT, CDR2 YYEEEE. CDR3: CASSLVDPDTEAFF. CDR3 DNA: TGTGCCAGCAGCTTGGTAGATCCGGACACTGAAGCTTTCTTT.

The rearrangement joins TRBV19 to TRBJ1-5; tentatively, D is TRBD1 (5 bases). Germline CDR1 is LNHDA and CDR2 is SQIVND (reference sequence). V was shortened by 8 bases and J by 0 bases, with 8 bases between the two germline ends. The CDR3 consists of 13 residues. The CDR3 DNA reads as TGTGCCAGTGGGGGGTTTAGCAATCAGCCCCAGCATTTT. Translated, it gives CASGGFSNQPQHF. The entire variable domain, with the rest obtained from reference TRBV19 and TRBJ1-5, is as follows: DGGITQSPKYLFRKEGQNVTLSCEQNLNHDAMYWYRQDPGQGLRLIYYSQIVNDFQKGDIAEGYSVSREKKESFPLTVTSAQKNPTAFYLCASGGFSNQPQHFGDGTRLSIL.

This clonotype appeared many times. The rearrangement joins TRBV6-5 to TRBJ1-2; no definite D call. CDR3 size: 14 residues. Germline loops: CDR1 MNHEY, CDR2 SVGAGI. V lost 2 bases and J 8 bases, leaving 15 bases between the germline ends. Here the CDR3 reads CASSYDGSSPGYTF. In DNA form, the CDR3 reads TGTGCCAGCAGTTACGACGGGTCCTCACCAGGCTACACCTTC.

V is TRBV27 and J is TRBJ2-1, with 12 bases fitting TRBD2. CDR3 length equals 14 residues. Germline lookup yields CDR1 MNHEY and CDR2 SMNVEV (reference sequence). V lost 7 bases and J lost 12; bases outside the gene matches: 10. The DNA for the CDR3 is TGTGCCAGCACACCTAGCGGGAGGGCCCTGGGGCAGTTCTTC. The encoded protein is CASTPSGRALGQFF.

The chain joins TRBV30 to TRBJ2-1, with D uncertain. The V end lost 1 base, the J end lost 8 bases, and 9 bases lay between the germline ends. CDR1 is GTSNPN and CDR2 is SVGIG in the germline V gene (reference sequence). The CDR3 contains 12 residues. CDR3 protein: CAWSGSRDEQFF. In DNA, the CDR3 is TGTGCCTGGAGTGGGAGTAGGGATGAGCAGTTCTTC.